Following are 11 T cell receptor beta chains from one sample sequenced in a study of blood T cell repertoires in COVID-19. Sequencing was performed with immunoSEQ multiplex PCR; in TCRdb, only in-frame clones are kept and a portion is missing. The sample includes around 350,000 clones, roughly 86% of them seen just once. Sequencing input: peripheral blood. Receptor source: a human donor in a cohort sampled during active COVID-19.

The chain recombines TRBV23-1 with TRBJ1-5, with 7 bases aligning to TRBD1. TRBV23-1 is annotated as an ORF whose role is uncertain. This CDR3 comprises 17 residues. Unmatched junction bases numbered 20, after V lost 3 bases and J lost 12 bases. The CDR3 sequence: CASSQPTRTGGAWGQHF. CDR3 DNA: TGCGCCAGCAGTCAGCCAACTAGGACAGGTGGGGCGTGGGGCCAGCATTTT.

The gene calls are TRBV5-6 and TRBJ2-3, with 7 bases aligning to TRBD1. This CDR3 comprises 15 residues. Germline V CDR1 and CDR2: SGHDT, YYEEEE. The junction had 5 bases not matched to a gene; V was cut back by 2 bases and J by 2 bases. The CDR3 sequence: CASSLQGIITDTQYF. The CDR3 nucleotides are TGTGCCAGCAGCTTACAGGGGATAATCACAGATACGCAGTATTTT.

This clone was seen a single time. V and J are TRBV25-1 and TRBJ2-7; D might be TRBD1 (6 bases). The CDR3 is 14 residues long. The germline V gene has CDR1 MGHDK and CDR2 SYGVNS. The germline V and J ends were trimmed by 5 bases and 0 bases, with 11 bases remaining between them. CDR3 sequence: CASSRGSRSYEQYF. CDR3 sequence (DNA): TGTGCCAGCAGTAGGGGGTCACGCTCCTACGAGCAGTACTTC.

V gene TRBV3-1 (or the pseudogene TRBV3-2) combines with J gene TRBJ1-3; D is possibly TRBD1 (5 bases). The germline V and J ends were trimmed by 3 bases and 0 bases, with 12 bases remaining between them. The CDR3 has 16 residues. The germline CDR1 and CDR2 sequences are LGHDT and YNNKEL (reference sequence). In DNA, the CDR3 is TGTGCCAGCAGCCACACGGACACTCCCTCTGGAAACACCATATATTTT. Amino acid sequence: CASSHTDTPSGNTIYF.

The genes are TRBV30 and TRBJ2-1; TRBD2 might be the D (6 bases). The CDR3 is 12 residues long. Per germline, CDR1 GTSNPN and CDR2 SVGIG (reference sequence). V shed 5 bases and J shed 4 bases, with 9 bases lying between them. The CDR3 is CAWSGLYNEQFF. CDR3 DNA sequence: TGTGCCTGGTCCGGACTATACAATGAGCAGTTCTTC.

This sequence joins TRBV3-1 (or the pseudogene TRBV3-2) and TRBJ2-5; D remains ambiguous. Trimming shortened V by 3 bases and J by 1 base, and 6 bases separated the two germline ends. Germline V gene data show CDR1 as LGHDT and CDR2 as YNNKEL (reference sequence). The CDR3 length is 13 residues. The CDR3 sequence is CASSQSPQETQYF. CDR3 bases: TGTGCCAGCAGCCAGTCTCCCCAAGAGACCCAGTACTTC.

CDR3 in DNA: TGTGCCAGTTCAGGGACAGAAAACATTCAGTACTTC. It specifies CASSGTENIQYF. The chain couples TRBV19 to TRBJ2-4, with 7 bases identical to TRBD1. CDR1 LNHDA and CDR2 SQIVND come from the germline V gene (reference sequence). This CDR3 region has 12 residues. With 8 bases clipped from V and 5 bases from J, the junction kept 3 bases outside the gene matches.

The V call is TRBV2, the J call TRBJ2-7; possible D gene TRBD2, 6 bases. Germline values: CDR1 SNHLY, CDR2 FYNNEI. The CDR3 sequence is 15 residues long. Trimming removed 1 base at V and 2 bases at J, with 12 bases between. CDR3 nucleotides: TGTGCCAGCAGTGAAGACGGGAGAGAAACCTACGAGCAGTACTTC. Translating it yields CASSEDGRETYEQYF.

This chain connects TRBV2 to TRBJ2-2, with D possibly matching TRBD1 (7 bases). Trimming left V 8 bases short and J 6 bases short, with 10 bases between. The CDR3 runs to 12 residues. Looked up from germline, CDR1 is SNHLY and CDR2 is FYNNEI. As DNA, the CDR3 is TGTGCCAGCGACAGGGAGGCCGGGGAGCTGTTTTTT. This encodes CASDREAGELFF.

Many counts were recorded for this clone. The genes are TRBV10-2 and TRBJ2-1; unclear D gene. There are 12 residues in the CDR3. V lost 6 bases, J lost 9 bases, and 12 bases lay in between. CDR1 and CDR2 (germline): WSHSY, SAAADI. CDR3 DNA: TGCGCCAGCAGCACACCCCGTGCTGAGCAGTTCTTC. Its translation: CASSTPRAEQFF.

The chain has TRBV3-1 (or the pseudogene TRBV3-2) and TRBJ2-4; unclear D gene. The CDR3 is 16 amino acids. V was pared by 4 bases and J by 1 base, with 14 bases between. Germline V gene data show CDR1 as LGHDT and CDR2 as YNNKEL (reference sequence). The CDR3 DNA is TGTGCCAGCAGCCTCACAGATGTGGTGGCCAAAAACATTCAGTACTTC. Protein: CASSLTDVVAKNIQYF.